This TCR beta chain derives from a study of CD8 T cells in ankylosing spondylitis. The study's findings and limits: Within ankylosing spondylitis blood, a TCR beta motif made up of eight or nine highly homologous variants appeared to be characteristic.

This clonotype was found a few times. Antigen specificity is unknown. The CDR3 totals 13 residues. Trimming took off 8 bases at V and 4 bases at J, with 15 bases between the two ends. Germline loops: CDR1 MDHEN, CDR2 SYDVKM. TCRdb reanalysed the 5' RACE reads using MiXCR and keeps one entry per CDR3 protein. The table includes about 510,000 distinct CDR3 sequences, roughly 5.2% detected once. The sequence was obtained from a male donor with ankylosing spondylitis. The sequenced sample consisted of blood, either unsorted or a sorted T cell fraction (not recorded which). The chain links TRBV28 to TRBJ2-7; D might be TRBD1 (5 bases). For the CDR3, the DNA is TGTGCCAGCCAGCGACAGCTATTTTACGAGCAGTACTTC. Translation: CASQRQLFYEQYF.